This T cell receptor (beta chain) originates from a study of shared clonotypes between healthy human individuals. Caucasian adults residing in Nashville, Tennessee made up all the donors. About this clone itself: Its target is not known.

Study-wide findings and caveats: Naive subsets generally exceeded memory subsets in estimated richness. Depth was large, yet rarefaction showed that sorted-subset sequencing was incomplete. Represented genetic and exposure-history diversity was restricted by having few donors.

TCRdb keeps only in-frame clones here, not all; method: immunoSEQ multiplex PCR. The data hold millions of clones, with 85% to 95% observed a single time. The CDR3 sequence is 15 residues long. Germline V gene data show CDR1 as WNHNN and CDR2 as SYGVQD (reference sequence). V dropped 6 bases and J dropped 8; count of bases not matched to a gene: 8. Sequenced sample: naive CD4+ T cells sorted from blood. Subset specified: CD45RA+ positively selected. The source is a man aged 18 to 30 in good health. This chain connects TRBV10-1 to TRBJ2-1; 12 nucleotides line up with TRBD1. CDR3: CASSQGGTGGDEQFF. The CDR3, as DNA: TGCGCCAGCAGCCAGGGGGGGACAGGGGGCGATGAGCAGTTCTTC.